The sequence of this T cell receptor beta chain was determined in a study of shared clonotypes between healthy human individuals. Recent vaccinations or acute infections were absent in the healthy HIV-negative adult donors. On ten immunoSEQ deep assay plates, unsorted PBMC DNA was sequenced. Original data processing: ImmunoSEQ only sent back junction sequences with no quality scores, so filtering was done differently. Repertoires were generated with immunoSEQ multiplex PCR, while TCRdb's copy carries only in-frame clones and drops some. That table gives V, J and clone size, and the DNA gave D and trimming. The repertoire consists of roughly 490,000 clones, with around 80% occurring once and the leading ten covering less than 15%. Study-wide results and limits: Having only a few donors restricted how much genetic and exposure-history diversity was captured.

The length of the CDR3 is 12 residues. V lost 4 bases, J lost 7 bases, and 8 bases lay in between. From germline, CDR1 is SGHAT and CDR2 FQNNGV. A note on this clone: Its antigen is unidentified.

Sequenced material: PBMCs. V is TRBV11-2 and J is TRBJ2-1; D is uncertain. The origin of this receptor is a woman aged 40-49 years in good health. Some clones in this sample may be carry-over from other donors' samples. The CDR3 DNA sequence: TGTGCCAGCAGCTCGTCCCGGAATGAGCAGTTCTTC. Translating gives CASSSSRNEQFF.